The entry below gives a single T cell receptor beta chain sequence along with its context. Its antigen is not known. This record comes from a study of shared clonotypes between healthy human individuals. Study-wide context: Aged between 18 and 49, the donors were a couple of women and a few men. General study results and limits: In this cohort, only blood was sampled, and tissue repertoires likely differ. Larger richness was generally estimated for naive than memory subsets.

Method: immunoSEQ multiplex PCR; TCRdb's copy keeps in-frame clones and lacks some. Here the sample spans 550,000 to 850,000 clones, 74% being singletons. CDR1 SGHRS and CDR2 YFSETQ come from the germline V gene. This CDR3 region has 13 residues. The junction had 2 bases not matched to a gene; V was cut back by 0 bases and J by 5 bases. The sequenced material came from memory CD4+ T cells sorted from blood. The subset here: CD45RA-negative fraction. The sequence was obtained from a woman aged 30 to 39 in good health. V and J are TRBV5-1 and TRBJ2-7; 7 positions agree with TRBD1. CDR3 sequence: CASSLVTGNEQYF. As DNA, the CDR3 is TGCGCCAGCAGCTTGGTGACAGGGAACGAGCAGTACTTC.